One sample yielded the 14 T cell receptor beta chains listed below, sequenced in a study of identical twins. Each CDR3 protein is one row after TCRdb ran MiXCR on the 5' RACE reads. The repertoire holds 210,000 or so distinct CDR3 sequences, 6.5% to 8.5% seen once, with just under 2% in the top ten. A further study also used this sample, focusing on yellow fever vaccine responses in identical twins.

Input material: memory (CD45RO+) T cells sorted from blood. These receptor sequences come from a young woman in good health.

This clonotype was recorded a few times. V gene TRBV9 combines with J gene TRBJ2-5, with 8 bases aligning to TRBD2. This CDR3 has 14 residues. V dropped 0 bases and J dropped 5; count of bases not matched to a gene: 3. Germline V gene lookup returns CDR1 SGDLS and CDR2 YYNGEE. The CDR3 region is CASSVGPSGETQYF. The CDR3 DNA follows: TGTGCCAGCAGCGTAGGCCCTAGCGGGGAGACCCAGTACTTC. The variable domain in full, completed from reference TRBV9 and TRBJ2-5, reads DSGVTQTPKHLITATGQRVTLRCSPRSGDLSVYWYQQSLDQGLQFLIQYYNGEERAKGNILERFSAQQFPDLHSELNLSSLELGDSALYFCASSVGPSGETQYFGPGTRLLVL.

The chain has TRBV7-2 and TRBJ2-7; the match to TRBD2 covers 13 bases. This CDR3 is built from 15 residues. V lost 5 bases to trimming and J lost 6 bases; unmatched junction nucleotides: 7. The germline CDR1 and CDR2 sequences are SGHTA and FQGNSA. CDR3 nucleotide sequence: TGTGCCAGCAGCCCTACCGGGACTAGCGGGGTCGAGCAGTACTTC. It translates to CASSPTGTSGVEQYF.

The table lists this clonotype with many counts. CDR3 region: CASSQASGANTGELFF. The DNA for the CDR3 is TGTGCCAGCAGCCAAGCTAGCGGGGCGAACACCGGGGAGCTGTTTTTT. The rearrangement joins TRBV4-2 to TRBJ2-2; TRBD2 matches at 9 bases. Germline V lookup: CDR1 LGHNA, CDR2 YNFKEQ. J lost 0 bases, V lost 1 base, and 0 bases had no gene match. The CDR3 consists of 16 residues.

This chain connects TRBV3-1 to TRBJ2-7; D unresolved. Germline V CDR1 and CDR2: LGHDT, YNNKEL (reference sequence). This CDR3 region has 14 residues. Trimming pared 1 base from V and 0 bases from J, leaving 7 bases between. This CDR3 reads CASSQVVGSYEQYF. The CDR3, as DNA: TGTGCCAGCAGCCAAGTGGTCGGCTCCTACGAGCAGTACTTC.

In this sample, this clonotype turned up a few times. This chain joins TRBV28 and TRBJ2-7; weak D call: TRBD2 (5 bases). The CDR3 loop spans 15 amino acids. Deletions cut 3 bases from V and 2 bases from J, with 14 bases between. In germline, CDR1 is MDHEN, CDR2 SYDVKM. CDR3 bases: TGTGCCAGCAGTTTTTCCCCGGACGGGGCCTACGAGCAGTACTTC. It translates to CASSFSPDGAYEQYF.

In its sample, this clonotype was seen a few times. This chain uses TRBV7-3 with TRBJ2-3; the D gene is possibly TRBD1 (5 bases). Trimming took 1 base from V and 6 from J, leaving 14 bases between them. CDR3 length: 15 amino acids. CDR1 is SGHTA, CDR2 FQGTGA, per germline. Here the CDR3 reads CASSLKGTGADTQYF. The CDR3 DNA follows: TGTGCCAGCAGCTTAAAGGGCACAGGCGCGGATACGCAGTATTTT.

The J gene is TRBJ2-1, the V gene TRBV2; D not certain. The CDR3 contains 14 residues. With 0 bases removed from V and 2 bases from J, the gap between germline ends came to 5 bases. Germline V gene sequence: CDR1 SNHLY, CDR2 FYNNEI. The CDR3 loop is CASSEASAYNEQFF. As DNA, the CDR3 is TGTGCCAGCAGTGAAGCCAGCGCCTACAATGAGCAGTTCTTC. Filled out from reference TRBV2 and TRBJ2-1, the complete variable domain reads EPEVTQTPSHQVTQMGQEVILRCVPISNHLYFYWYRQILGQKVEFLVSFYNNEISEKSEIFDDQFSVERPDGSNFTLKIRSTKLEDSAMYFCASSEASAYNEQFFGPGTRLTVL.

This clonotype was seen at least ten times. The chain uses TRBV5-1 and TRBJ2-2; no reliable D call. Trimming took off 2 bases at V and 2 bases at J, with 7 bases between the two ends. This CDR3 is 14 amino acids long. From germline, CDR1 is SGHRS and CDR2 YFSETQ. The CDR3 loop is CASSFSPNTGELFF. For the CDR3, the DNA is TGCGCCAGCAGCTTTTCGCCAAACACCGGGGAGCTGTTTTTT. Drawing the rest from reference TRBV5-1 and TRBJ2-2, the complete variable domain is KAGVTQTPRYLIKTRGQQVTLSCSPISGHRSVSWYQQTPGQGLQFLFEYFSETQRNKGNFPGRFSGRQFSNSRSEMNVSTLELGDSALYLCASSFSPNTGELFFGEGSRLTVL.

This clonotype was observed a few times. The chain couples TRBV12-3 or TRBV12-4 to TRBJ2-3; maybe TRBD1 (5 bases). V lost 7 bases and J 2 bases, leaving 10 bases between the germline ends. This CDR3 comprises 13 residues. In DNA form, the CDR3 reads TGTGCCAGCACGACAGACCCCACAGATACGCAGTATTTT. Amino acid sequence: CASTTDPTDTQYF.

This clonotype was detected a few times. The V gene is TRBV7-2, the J gene TRBJ1-1; TRBD1 aligns across 7 bases. The junction had 4 bases not matched to a gene; V was cut back by 4 bases and J by 5 bases. The germline V gene encodes CDR1 SGHTA and CDR2 FQGNSA. The CDR3 extends over 13 amino acids. This CDR3 reads CASSYRQGTEAFF. The DNA of the CDR3 is TGTGCCAGCAGCTACCGACAGGGAACTGAAGCTTTCTTT.

This clonotype showed up many times. This chain joins TRBV9 and TRBJ2-3, with 10 nucleotides matching TRBD2. Germline CDR1 SGDLS, CDR2 YYNGEE. This CDR3 spans 15 amino acids. Unmatched junction bases numbered 1, after V lost 0 bases and J lost 3 bases. CDR3 sequence (DNA): TGTGCCAGCAGCGTAGGGACTAGCGGTACAGATACGCAGTATTTT. Amino acid sequence: CASSVGTSGTDTQYF.

This clonotype was observed many times. The V and J genes are TRBV10-3 and TRBJ2-5; D might be TRBD1 (6 bases). This CDR3 has 13 amino acids. The germline V gene has CDR1 ENHRY and CDR2 SYGVKD. Between the trimmed V and J ends, which lost 11 bases and 1 base, there was a span of 14 bases. The CDR3 here is CAVGRGVQETQYF. The CDR3 coding sequence is TGTGCCGTCGGCAGGGGTGTCCAAGAGACCCAGTACTTC.

The chain uses TRBV6-5 and TRBJ1-1; D gene ambiguous. The CDR3 contains 12 residues. Deletions cut 6 bases from V and 5 bases from J, with 10 bases between. Germline CDR1 MNHEY, CDR2 SVGAGI. The CDR3 DNA is TGTGCCAGCAGCGCCCGGAGGACTGAAGCTTTCTTT. Translating it yields CASSARRTEAFF.

The chain is built from TRBV20-1 and TRBJ1-5, with no clear D. Per germline, CDR1 DFQATT and CDR2 SNEGSKA (reference sequence). The CDR3 loop spans 12 amino acids. Trimming shortened V by 6 bases and J by 7 bases, and 13 bases separated the two germline ends. CDR3 amino acids: CSAEPPDQPQHF. The CDR3 coding sequence is TGCAGTGCCGAGCCACCAGACCAGCCCCAGCATTTT.